The 32 T cell receptor beta chains listed next were all sequenced from one sample in a study of T cell responses to AZD1222 COVID-19 vaccine (dated by TCRdb to the early 2020s). The intended sense of this specimen's time point label: baseline before first vaccination. Library prep was done by the immunoSEQ multiplex PCR assay. TCRdb retrieved this table from immuneACCESS and kept in-frame rearrangements only. Not all clones are present; in checked studies, unresolved V genes account for under half, and no reason is known for the remainder. The table for this sample lists around 70,000 clones; around 83% of them were counted only once. The ten biggest clones cover around an eighth of the sample. The sample was peripheral blood, taken on day 0 of AZD1222 vaccination. These receptors came from an adult in good health.

The genes are TRBV6-2 or TRBV6-3 and TRBJ1-1, with D perhaps TRBD1 (6 bases). This CDR3 contains 16 residues. CDR1 and CDR2 (germline): MNHEY, SVGEGT. V lost 2 bases, J lost 0 bases, and 13 bases lay in between. The CDR3 is CASSYEAGVLNTEAFF. In nucleotides, the CDR3 is TGTGCCAGCAGTTACGAGGCAGGGGTCCTGAACACTGAAGCTTTCTTT.

Only a few counts were recorded for this clone. This rearrangement joins TRBV12-5 to TRBJ2-1; D not certain. The CDR3 spans 13 residues. CDR1 and CDR2 (germline): LGHNT, FRNRAP. Trimming took 7 bases from V and 0 from J, leaving 7 bases between them. The CDR3 loop is CASVQGSYNEQFF. In DNA form, the CDR3 reads TGTGCTAGTGTTCAAGGCTCCTACAATGAGCAGTTCTTC. The full variable domain, completed using reference TRBV12-5 and TRBJ2-1, is DARVTQTPRHKVTEMGQEVTMRCQPILGHNTVFWYRQTMMQGLELLAYFRNRAPLDDSGMPKDRFSAEMPDATLATLKIQPSEPRDSAVYFCASVQGSYNEQFFGPGTRLTVL.

The chain couples TRBV7-6 to TRBJ2-2; tentative D call: TRBD1 (5 bases). Trimming took 5 bases from V and 1 from J, leaving 14 bases between them. The CDR3 sequence is 16 residues long. Looked up from germline, CDR1 is SGHVS and CDR2 is FNYEAQ. The CDR3 nucleotides read TGTGCCAGCAGCCTACAGGAAGGGATGAACACCGGGGAGCTGTTTTTT. Translated, it gives CASSLQEGMNTGELFF.

The J gene is TRBJ2-2, the V gene TRBV6-2 or TRBV6-3; no definite D call. Trimming pared 0 bases from V and 6 bases from J, leaving 8 bases between. Germline lookup yields CDR1 MNHEY and CDR2 SVGEGT. This CDR3 has 14 residues. The CDR3 sequence: CASSYSDGSGELFF. In DNA, the CDR3 is TGTGCCAGCAGTTACTCCGACGGATCCGGGGAGCTGTTTTTT.

The J gene is TRBJ1-6, the V gene TRBV10-3, with 7 bases that match TRBD1. This CDR3 is built from 14 residues. V gave up 5 bases and J gave up 5 bases; unmatched junction bases: 3. Per the germline V gene, CDR1 is ENHRY and CDR2 is SYGVKD. CDR3 DNA sequence: TGTGCCATCAGTCGACAGGGCGATAATTCACCCCTCCACTTT. Residues: CAISRQGDNSPLHF.

V is TRBV7-9 and J is TRBJ2-2; D not resolved. V was pared by 5 bases and J by 7 bases, with 11 bases between. This CDR3 contains 13 residues. Germline V gene lookup returns CDR1 SEHNR and CDR2 FQNEAQ (reference sequence). CDR3 nucleotides: TGTGCCAGCAGCAACTTAGCTCTCGGGGAGCTGTTTTTT. Its protein is CASSNLALGELFF.

This chain joins TRBV24-1 and TRBJ1-5, with D perhaps matching TRBD1 (6 bases). Germline V gives CDR1 KGHDR, CDR2 SFDVKD. This CDR3 comprises 15 residues. With 5 bases removed from V and 2 bases from J, the gap between germline ends came to 12 bases. The CDR3 is CATSGGGGGNQPQHF. In nucleotides, the CDR3 is TGTGCCACCAGTGGCGGGGGCGGGGGCAATCAGCCCCAGCATTTT.

This chain uses TRBV28 with TRBJ1-2; no reliable D call. This CDR3 is built from 14 residues. Germline loops: CDR1 MDHEN, CDR2 SYDVKM. With 5 bases removed from V and 3 bases from J, the gap between germline ends came to 13 bases. The CDR3, as DNA: TGTGCCAGCAGTCCTCTCCAAACGTACTATGGCTACACCTTC. Translated: CASSPLQTYYGYTF.

The chain carries TRBV11-2 and TRBJ1-1; tentatively, D is TRBD1 (5 bases). CDR3 length: 15 amino acids. Per the germline V gene, CDR1 is SGHAT and CDR2 is FQNNGV. The ends were cut back, 0 bases at V and 1 base at J, with 9 bases in the middle. The CDR3 region has the DNA TGTGCCAGCAGCTTAGAGCCGGGACCGAACACTGAAGCTTTCTTT. The encoded protein is CASSLEPGPNTEAFF.

This clone was recorded a few times. The V gene is TRBV11-3, the J gene TRBJ2-1, with TRBD2 matching 9 bases. V lost 1 base to trimming and J lost 4 bases; unmatched junction nucleotides: 5. CDR3 length: 16 amino acids. From germline, CDR1 is SGHNT and CDR2 YENEEA. In nucleotides, the CDR3 is TGTGCCAGCAGCTTAGGTGTTGCGGGGGGGTACAATGAGCAGTTCTTC. Residues: CASSLGVAGGYNEQFF.

This clone has a count of ten or more. V and J are TRBV4-2 and TRBJ1-5; D unclear. V lost 1 base and J 6 bases, leaving 7 bases between the germline ends. Germline V gene sequence: CDR1 LGHNA, CDR2 YNFKEQ. The CDR3 extends over 13 amino acids. The CDR3 DNA follows: TGTGCCAGCAGCCAAGTCGTAGGTCAGCCCCAGCATTTT. Amino acids: CASSQVVGQPQHF.

This clone was counted a few times. The chain recombines TRBV9 with TRBJ2-5; 8 nucleotides align to TRBD1. The CDR3 has 16 amino acids. J gave up 5 bases and V 9 bases, and 18 bases lay outside the gene matches. The germline V gene has CDR1 SGDLS and CDR2 YYNGEE. CDR3 sequence (DNA): TGTGCCAAAAAGTGGGAGGACAGGGACCATCAGGAGACCCAGTACTTC. Protein product: CAKKWEDRDHQETQYF.

The rearrangement joins TRBV6-1 to TRBJ1-2; 7 positions match TRBD1. Germline V gene data show CDR1 as MNHNS and CDR2 as SASEGT. CDR3 length: 15 residues. The V gene end was trimmed by 2 bases and the J gene end by 4 bases; junction bases not matched to a gene: 7. The CDR3 region is CASSERQGIPYGYTF. CDR3 in DNA: TGTGCCAGCAGTGAACGACAGGGAATCCCCTATGGCTACACCTTC.

The rearrangement joins TRBV7-9 to TRBJ2-7; a weak D match, TRBD2 (5 bases). Trimming pared 6 bases from V and 3 bases from J, leaving 12 bases between. CDR3 length equals 13 residues. Germline CDR1 is SEHNR and CDR2 is FQNEAQ (reference sequence). The CDR3 coding sequence is TGTGCCAGCAGACCGTCCGGGAACTACGAGCAGTACTTC. Translation: CASRPSGNYEQYF. Full variable domain (remainder filled in from reference TRBV7-9 and TRBJ2-7): DTGVSQNPRHKITKRGQNVTFRCDPISEHNRLYWYRQTLGQGPEFLTYFQNEAQLEKSRLLSDRFSAERPKGSFSTLEIQRTEQGDSAMYLCASRPSGNYEQYFGPGTRLTVT.

This chain joins TRBV4-2 and TRBJ1-5, with a weak D call TRBD1 (6 bases). V dropped 3 bases and J dropped 6 bases, with 15 bases sitting between them. There are 15 residues in the CDR3. The germline gives CDR1 LGHNA, CDR2 YNFKEQ. CDR3 protein: CASSHRAGAGQPQHF. The CDR3 DNA is TGTGCCAGCAGCCACCGGGCGGGGGCAGGTCAGCCCCAGCATTTT.

The J gene is TRBJ2-5, the V gene TRBV2; D is possibly TRBD2 (7 bases). The CDR3 spans 15 residues. Germline CDR1 reads SNHLY; CDR2 reads FYNNEI. V was trimmed by 3 bases and J by 5 bases, leaving 16 bases between them. CDR3 amino acids: CASSDRGAGYETQYF. As DNA, the CDR3 is TGTGCCAGCAGTGACCGGGGGGCCGGGTATGAGACCCAGTACTTC.

The V gene is TRBV19, the J gene TRBJ1-1; TRBD1 might be the D (6 bases). Per the germline V gene, CDR1 is LNHDA and CDR2 is SQIVND (reference sequence). The CDR3 runs to 15 residues. The ends were cut back, 3 bases at V and 4 bases at J, with 15 bases in the middle. The CDR3 nucleotides read TGTGCCAGTAGTATGACAGGCTCGCGGGGCACTGAAGCTTTCTTT. This translates into CASSMTGSRGTEAFF.

The chain couples TRBV20-1 to TRBJ2-1; the D gene is possibly TRBD1 (5 bases). CDR1 and CDR2 (germline): DFQATT, SNEGSKA (reference sequence). The length of the CDR3 is 10 residues. Trimming removed 3 bases at V and 12 bases at J, with 9 bases between. The CDR3 coding sequence is TGCAGTGCTAGGCGGCAGGGGCAGTTCTTC. This gives the protein CSARRQGQFF.

The genes are TRBV30 and TRBJ1-5, with a possible D match to TRBD1 (5 bases). Germline V CDR1 and CDR2: GTSNPN, SVGIG (reference sequence). V gave up 0 bases and J gave up 3 bases, with 15 bases separating them. The CDR3 is 16 residues long. The CDR3 region has the DNA TGTGCCTGGAGTGTGAAAAGGCGGGGCCTCAATCAGCCCCAGCATTTT. Amino acid sequence: CAWSVKRRGLNQPQHF.

The chain has TRBV6-5 and TRBJ1-1; D gene uncertain. In germline, CDR1 is MNHEY, CDR2 SVGAGI. CDR3 size: 11 residues. Trimming took 8 bases from V and 7 from J, leaving 11 bases between them. The CDR3 here is CASAGLLEAFF. The CDR3, as DNA: TGTGCCAGCGCAGGACTTCTTGAAGCTTTCTTT.

The chain combines TRBV24-1 with TRBJ1-2, with 8 bases fitting TRBD1. Losses at the gene ends were 4 bases for V and 4 bases for J; bases not matched to a gene: 4. Per the germline V gene, CDR1 is KGHDR and CDR2 is SFDVKD. This CDR3 region has 14 residues. DNA of the CDR3: TGTGCCACCAGTGACAGGACAGGGTCCTATGGCTACACCTTC. As protein: CATSDRTGSYGYTF.

The chain has TRBV10-3 and TRBJ2-3; D is undetermined. This CDR3 is 13 amino acids long. Germline V gene lookup returns CDR1 ENHRY and CDR2 SYGVKD. Trimming took 4 bases from V and 4 from J, leaving 9 bases between them. The CDR3 reads CAISATVADTQYF. The CDR3, as DNA: TGTGCCATCAGTGCCACAGTTGCAGATACGCAGTATTTT.

This clone was recorded many times. The chain links TRBV6-1 to TRBJ1-2, with TRBD1 identical over 7 bases. The CDR3 has 16 residues. The V gene's germline CDR1 is MNHNS and CDR2 SASEGT. V shed 0 bases, J shed 6 bases, and the junction held 10 bases outside the gene matches. This CDR3 is CASSEAAGDSSNGYTF. DNA of the CDR3: TGTGCCAGCAGTGAAGCCGCTGGGGACAGTTCAAATGGCTACACCTTC.

This clone showed up just a few times. The CDR3 DNA follows: TGTGCCAGCTCACCATCGGACAGGGCGGGAGAGCAGTACTTC. Protein sequence: CASSPSDRAGEQYF. V is TRBV18 and J is TRBJ2-7; 8 bases are a match to TRBD1. The junction had 7 bases not matched to a gene; V was cut back by 2 bases and J by 7 bases. The germline V gene has CDR1 KGHSH and CDR2 LQKENI. The CDR3 consists of 14 residues.

The chain has TRBV19 and TRBJ2-7; D call uncertain. Germline values: CDR1 LNHDA, CDR2 SQIVND (reference sequence). The V gene lost 2 bases and the J gene lost 0 bases, with 8 bases spanning the gap. This CDR3 region has 14 residues. The CDR3 DNA sequence: TGTGCCAGTAGTATAAAAGGTTTCTCCTACGAGCAGTACTTC. Residues: CASSIKGFSYEQYF.

This clone was recorded once. The gene calls are TRBV6-1 and TRBJ2-3, with a tentative D call TRBD2 (6 bases). Germline CDR1 MNHNS, CDR2 SASEGT. CDR3 length equals 15 residues. Trimming stripped 3 bases from V and 5 bases from J, with 15 bases between. The CDR3 nucleotides read TGTGCCAGCAGTGATGCCGGGACTCCCAAAGATACGCAGTATTTT. Amino acids: CASSDAGTPKDTQYF.

This chain uses TRBV5-1 with TRBJ1-6, with D perhaps matching TRBD1 (6 bases). Germline CDR1 SGHRS, CDR2 YFSETQ. V dropped 0 bases and J dropped 6 bases, with 16 bases sitting between them. This CDR3 is 17 amino acids long. The CDR3 DNA sequence: TGCGCCAGCAGCTTGGACATGGAATGGGGGGCTAATTCACCCCTCCACTTT. This translates into CASSLDMEWGANSPLHF.

This chain links TRBV2 with TRBJ1-5; D not resolved. The CDR3 sequence is 14 residues long. V lost 3 bases to trimming and J lost 4 bases, with 10 bases between them. Germline-derived CDR1 and CDR2 are SNHLY and FYNNEI. CDR3 in DNA: TGTGCCAGCAGTGAGTTGGGCGGGAATCAGCCCCAGCATTTT. This sequence encodes CASSELGGNQPQHF.

J is TRBJ1-2 and V is TRBV10-3; unclear D gene. This CDR3 comprises 12 residues. Germline V gene lookup returns CDR1 ENHRY and CDR2 SYGVKD. Trimming took 10 bases from V and 4 from J, leaving 13 bases between them. The CDR3 region has the DNA TGTGCCACGTCGAAAGACCCCTATGGCTACACCTTC. Translation gives CATSKDPYGYTF.

This clone has only a few counts. The chain employs TRBV2 and TRBJ1-4; D perhaps matches TRBD1 (5 bases). The germline V gene has CDR1 SNHLY and CDR2 FYNNEI. The CDR3 has 15 amino acids. V lost 7 bases, J lost 0 bases, and 12 bases lay in between. The CDR3 is CASKGQGSTNEKLFF. The CDR3 DNA follows: TGTGCCAGCAAGGGCCAGGGCTCAACTAATGAAAAACTGTTTTTT. The full variable domain, in which reference TRBV2 and TRBJ1-4 provide the parts outside the CDR3, is EPEVTQTPSHQVTQMGQEVILRCVPISNHLYFYWYRQILGQKVEFLVSFYNNEISEKSEIFDDQFSVERPDGSNFTLKIRSTKLEDSAMYFCASKGQGSTNEKLFFGSGTQLSVL.

This clone occurred once. This sequence joins TRBV24-1 and TRBJ2-2; possible D gene TRBD2, 6 bases. CDR1 and CDR2 (germline): KGHDR, SFDVKD. Trimming cost V 3 bases and J 7 bases, with 14 bases left between them. The CDR3 is made up of 15 amino acids. The CDR3 sequence: CATSDSRGGNGELFF. CDR3 bases: TGTGCCACCAGTGATAGCCGGGGAGGAAACGGGGAGCTGTTTTTT.

In this sample, this clone turned up once. CDR3: CASRGWFTEAFF. The CDR3 nucleotides read TGTGCCAGCAGGGGCTGGTTTACTGAAGCTTTCTTT. The J gene is TRBJ1-1, the V gene TRBV12-3 or TRBV12-4; D is uncertain. The V end lost 6 bases, the J end lost 5 bases, and 10 bases lay between the germline ends. The length of the CDR3 is 12 residues.